This T cell receptor (beta chain) comes out of a study of cytomegalovirus exposure and HLA in healthy donors. Looking at the study overall: The same platform used for the approximately 670 first-cohort repertoires was also used for the approximately 120 validation repertoires, as a later analysis reported.

Clones were read by immunoSEQ multiplex PCR, and TCRdb kept only the in-frame ones, dropping some. The table records approximately 72,000 clones, around 94% of them present only once. This CDR3 is built from 14 residues. The V gene's germline CDR1 is SGDLS and CDR2 YYNGEE. J was trimmed by 3 bases and V by 0 bases; bases with no gene match: 0. Study-wide results and limits: Rare TCR sequences dominated, though some public TCRs recurred in many donors. The study listed roughly 160 cytomegalovirus-associated TCR beta chains. The authors confirmed in vitro that a few CMV-associated chains were specific for CMV antigens.

In regard to this clone: Its antigen is as yet unknown.

The chain carries TRBV9 and TRBJ2-3, with TRBD1 matching 8 bases. The TCR was taken from a young woman in good health and CMV-seronegative. Sequencing was performed on PBMCs. The CDR3 coding sequence is TGTGCCAGCAGCGTAGGACAGGGGACAGATACGCAGTATTTT. It encodes CASSVGQGTDTQYF. The full variable domain, with the rest looked up from reference TRBV9 and TRBJ2-3, is DSGVTQTPKHLITATGQRVTLRCSPRSGDLSVYWYQQSLDQGLQFLIQYYNGEERAKGNILERFSAQQFPDLHSELNLSSLELGDSALYFCASSVGQGTDTQYFGPGTRLTVL.